The rows below give T cell receptor beta chains drawn from one sample of a study of cytomegalovirus exposure and HLA in healthy donors. Measured with immunoSEQ multiplex PCR; TCRdb has only the in-frame clones, and not every one. This table has more than 95,000 clones, around three quarters appearing once. The sequenced material came from PBMCs. The receptors here all came from a woman aged 40 to 55 in good health and CMV-seropositive. Each CDR3 is given with its conserved first and last residue. The order of the fields is CDR3 protein, J gene, V gene.

CDR3aa: CASSSSGTSVIQETQYF; j_gene: TRBJ2-5; v_gene: TRBV5-6
CDR3aa: CASSLSYEQFF; j_gene: TRBJ2-1; v_gene: TRBV11-2
CDR3aa: CASSPQTGSNYGYTF; j_gene: TRBJ1-2; v_gene: TRBV4-2
CDR3aa: CASSYSPATYGYTF; j_gene: TRBJ1-2; v_gene: TRBV6-5
CDR3aa: CASSEGQYYGYTF; j_gene: TRBJ1-2; v_gene: TRBV5-5
CDR3aa: CASSDGVGTEAFF; j_gene: TRBJ1-1; v_gene: TRBV25-1
CDR3aa: CAWSLTGGNTEAFF; j_gene: TRBJ1-1; v_gene: TRBV30
CDR3aa: CASSQTGHDGVQPQHF; j_gene: TRBJ1-5; v_gene: TRBV23-1
CDR3aa: CASSKGQGGYTF; j_gene: TRBJ1-2; v_gene: TRBV6-1
CDR3aa: CASSVDPGPSGYTF; j_gene: TRBJ1-2; v_gene: TRBV2
CDR3aa: CASSRGSPSSSGIYEQYF; j_gene: TRBJ2-7; v_gene: TRBV28
CDR3aa: CASSLDGIGEGEQYF; j_gene: TRBJ2-7; v_gene: TRBV5-1
CDR3aa: CAWSDRVRNQPQHF; j_gene: TRBJ1-5; v_gene: TRBV30
CDR3aa: CASSLAPAGSGSYEQYF; j_gene: TRBJ2-7; v_gene: TRBV5-1
CDR3aa: CASSYGSSYNEQFF; j_gene: TRBJ2-1; v_gene: TRBV6-6
CDR3aa: CASSRSGGIGELFF; j_gene: TRBJ2-2; v_gene: TRBV5-1
CDR3aa: CASSTDQTGEKLFF; j_gene: TRBJ1-4; v_gene: TRBV5-5
CDR3aa: CSVGPGTGGTGELFF; j_gene: TRBJ2-2; v_gene: TRBV29-1
CDR3aa: CASSFGLETQYF; j_gene: TRBJ2-5; v_gene: TRBV5-4
CDR3aa: CASSGTGGLETQYF; j_gene: TRBJ2-5; v_gene: TRBV19
CDR3aa: CASSGPTASSYNEQFF; j_gene: TRBJ2-1; v_gene: TRBV10-1
CDR3aa: CASSQDRQGPNQPQHF; j_gene: TRBJ1-5; v_gene: TRBV4-2
CDR3aa: CASSPSYGSGSTDTQYF; j_gene: TRBJ2-3; v_gene: TRBV19
CDR3aa: CASSPRTGTGKFQETQYF; j_gene: TRBJ2-5; v_gene: TRBV28
CDR3aa: CASSREEGGGSQISSYNEQFF; j_gene: TRBJ2-1; v_gene: TRBV5-1
CDR3aa: CSVWDFYEQYF; j_gene: TRBJ2-7; v_gene: TRBV29-1
CDR3aa: CASSLGQGETQYF; j_gene: TRBJ2-5; v_gene: TRBV19
CDR3aa: CASSIGQGGGQETQYF; j_gene: TRBJ2-5; v_gene: TRBV13
CDR3aa: CASSQASGRAVEQYF; j_gene: TRBJ2-7; v_gene: TRBV4-2
CDR3aa: CASSPWTSPNTGELFF; j_gene: TRBJ2-2; v_gene: TRBV28
CDR3aa: CASSLASSSYNEQFF; j_gene: TRBJ2-1; v_gene: TRBV27
CDR3aa: CASSLTSGSTDTQYF; j_gene: TRBJ2-3; v_gene: TRBV5-4
CDR3aa: CASSSGEGEQYF; j_gene: TRBJ2-7; v_gene: TRBV5-1
CDR3aa: CASSDSGRETQYF; j_gene: TRBJ2-5; v_gene: TRBV28
CDR3aa: CASSPIGGGYGQYF; j_gene: TRBJ2-7; v_gene: TRBV10-1
CDR3aa: CASVPTSGFTDTQYF; j_gene: TRBJ2-3; v_gene: TRBV19
CDR3aa: CATSREGSSSYEQYF; j_gene: TRBJ2-7; v_gene: TRBV15
CDR3aa: CASSILARLTYNEQFF; j_gene: TRBJ2-1; v_gene: TRBV19
CDR3aa: CASSLTDSNYGYTF; j_gene: TRBJ1-2; v_gene: TRBV11-2
CDR3aa: CASSEEFGTEGSGNTIYF; j_gene: TRBJ1-3; v_gene: TRBV2
CDR3aa: CASSQGGATYEQYF; j_gene: TRBJ2-7; v_gene: TRBV7-6
CDR3aa: CASRKGQGSYEQYF; j_gene: TRBJ2-7; v_gene: TRBV6-1
CDR3aa: CASRTTGGQTEAFF; j_gene: TRBJ1-1; v_gene: TRBV28
CDR3aa: CASSFAQGEQYF; j_gene: TRBJ2-7; v_gene: TRBV27